The 18 T cell receptor beta chains below come from one sample, sequenced in a study of molecular identifiers for immune sequencing clone quantification. TCRdb reprocessed the PCR reads with MiXCR, giving one entry per CDR3 protein. The sample holds about 500,000 distinct CDR3 sequences, 25% seen once. Input material: naive CD8+ T cells from blood, with Jurkat cell RNA spiked in. Subset defined: FACS-sorted CD8+CD4-CCR7+CD45RA+ naive T cells. The source of these receptors is a human donor in good health. Some libraries in this study had Jurkat cell RNA spiked in.

The rearrangement uses TRBV27 and TRBJ2-1; D may be TRBD2 (5 bases). CDR3 length: 14 residues. Trimming left V 2 bases short and J 8 bases short, with 13 bases between. In germline, CDR1 is MNHEY, CDR2 SMNVEV (reference sequence). The CDR3, as DNA: TGTGCCAGCAGTTTACTAACTAGTCCCCATGAGCAGTTCTTC. Residues: CASSLLTSPHEQFF.

This clonotype was observed at least ten times. The V call is TRBV2, the J call TRBJ1-1; D is uncertain. The V and J ends lost 6 bases and 0 bases respectively, with 8 bases between them. This CDR3 comprises 13 residues. Germline V gene data show CDR1 as SNHLY and CDR2 as FYNNEI. In DNA form, the CDR3 reads TGTGCCAGCAGGGACCTTCTGAACACTGAAGCTTTCTTT. Its protein product is CASRDLLNTEAFF.

As to this clonotype: With a much larger clone just one base away, this may be a read error. This chain links TRBV29-1 with TRBJ1-1; D call uncertain. CDR1 is SQVTM and CDR2 is ANQGSEA in the germline V gene. There are 15 residues in the CDR3. The V gene lost 0 bases and the J gene lost 2 bases, with 13 bases spanning the gap. The CDR3 protein is CSVEDFGHINTEAFF. In DNA form, the CDR3 reads TGCAGCGTTGAAGATTTCGGGCATATCAACACTGAAGCTTTCTTT.

Worth noting for this clonotype: One junction end does not reproduce the germline sequence, and a read error may be involved. The CDR3 is CTSSQGWGSYEQYF. The CDR3 nucleotides are TGCACCAGCAGCCAAGGATGGGGCTCCTACGAGCAGTACTTC. The V gene is TRBV4-3, the J gene TRBJ2-7; D gene uncertain. This CDR3 has 14 amino acids. Germline loops: CDR1 LGHNA, CDR2 YSLEER.

This clonotype was seen at least ten times. This chain connects TRBV13 to TRBJ1-1; D call uncertain. CDR3 length: 14 residues. Trimming left V 5 bases short and J 3 bases short, with 13 bases between. Germline CDR1 and CDR2: PRHDT and FYEKMQ (reference sequence). The CDR3 loop reads CASSKREDDTEAFF. The DNA for the CDR3 is TGTGCCAGCAGCAAGCGGGAGGACGACACTGAAGCTTTCTTT.

This clonotype turned up a few times. The V call is TRBV2, the J call TRBJ1-6; no definite D call. Looked up from germline, CDR1 is SNHLY and CDR2 is FYNNEI. The CDR3 contains 16 residues. V was trimmed by 2 bases and J by 5 bases, leaving 13 bases between them. In nucleotides, the CDR3 is TGTGCCAGCAGTGAACGGGTATTCGGCCATAATTCACCCCTCCACTTT. The encoded protein is CASSERVFGHNSPLHF.

The chain uses TRBV5-1 and TRBJ2-7; 9 bases are shared with TRBD2. V was pared by 0 bases and J by 6 bases, with 4 bases of the junction left unmatched. The V gene's germline CDR1 is SGHRS and CDR2 YFSETQ. This CDR3 spans 14 amino acids. Written as DNA, the CDR3 is TGCGCCAGCAGCTTGGGCGTGCGGGGGGGCGAGCAGTACTTC. It is translated as CASSLGVRGGEQYF.

In this sample, this clonotype turned up many times. The chain has TRBV4-1 and TRBJ2-5, with a tentative D call TRBD2 (6 bases). This CDR3 has 13 residues. Germline V gene data show CDR1 as MGHRA and CDR2 as YSYEKL. The V end lost 3 bases, the J end lost 3 bases, and 8 bases lay between the germline ends. The CDR3 DNA reads as TGCGCCAGCAGCCACTCGGGAGAAGAGACCCAGTACTTC. Protein sequence: CASSHSGEETQYF.

Note on this clonotype: The junction does not match germline at one end; this may be a read error. The rearrangement links TRBV10-1 to TRBJ2-7; TRBD1 matches 10 bases. This CDR3 spans 14 amino acids. Germline V gene data show CDR1 as WNHNN and CDR2 as SYGVQD (reference sequence). The CDR3 here is CSSFDRGLINEQYF. CDR3 sequence (DNA): TGCTCCAGCTTCGACAGGGGGCTTATCAACGAGCAGTACTTC.

At least ten counts were recorded for this clonotype. The chain couples TRBV6-5 to TRBJ2-7, with TRBD1 matching over 10 bases. The CDR3 spans 13 residues. Germline CDR1 is MNHEY and CDR2 is SVGAGI. J gave up 6 bases and V 2 bases, and 1 base lay outside the gene matches. This chain's CDR3 is CASSYGTGVEQYF. CDR3 sequence (DNA): TGTGCCAGCAGTTACGGGACAGGGGTCGAGCAGTACTTC.

This clonotype was recorded once. V and J are TRBV6-5 and TRBJ1-1; no clear D gene. Germline V gives CDR1 MNHEY, CDR2 SVGAGI. The CDR3 contains 13 residues. V was clipped by 4 bases and J by 3 bases, with 9 bases between them. The DNA for the CDR3 is TGTGCCAGCAGTTTATTCCCCCACACTGAAGCTTTCTTT. As protein: CASSLFPHTEAFF.

Remarks on this clonotype: A read error may explain this, as a much larger clone is one base away. The chain links TRBV27 to TRBJ2-2; D not resolved. The CDR3 is made up of 12 amino acids. Germline V gives CDR1 MNHEY, CDR2 SMNVEV (reference sequence). Deletions cut 5 bases from V and 1 base from J, with 2 bases between. The CDR3 DNA reads TGTGCCAGCAGTAAGAACACCGGGGAGCTGTTTTTT. Translating it yields CASSKNTGELFF.

This clonotype has only a few counts. CDR3 nucleotide sequence: TGTGCCAGCAGTTGGGCAGGGCGCCAGGACTACGAGCAGTACTTC. It specifies CASSWAGRQDYEQYF. This sequence joins TRBV28 and TRBJ2-7, with a possible D match to TRBD1 (5 bases). This CDR3 is 15 amino acids long. With 4 bases removed from V and 3 bases from J, the gap between germline ends came to 16 bases. The germline V gene encodes CDR1 MDHEN and CDR2 SYDVKM.

This clonotype was detected only a few times. This rearrangement joins TRBV9 to TRBJ2-1; D is tentatively TRBD1 or TRBD2 (6 bases each). The CDR3 consists of 13 residues. V was trimmed by 10 bases and J by 8 bases, leaving 19 bases between them. Germline V gives CDR1 SGDLS, CDR2 YYNGEE. CDR3 coding DNA: TGTGCCGGAGCTAGGGGGGAAGGGTATGAGCAGTTCTTC. Protein sequence: CAGARGEGYEQFF.

V and J are TRBV10-3 and TRBJ2-7; D is unresolved. The CDR3 extends over 16 amino acids. CDR1 and CDR2 (germline): ENHRY, SYGVKD. V was shortened by 3 bases and J by 0 bases, with 15 bases between the two germline ends. The chain's CDR3 is CAISDPGQVNSYEQYF. CDR3 nucleotide sequence: TGTGCCATCAGTGACCCCGGGCAGGTCAACTCCTACGAGCAGTACTTC.

In this sample, this clonotype turned up a few times. CDR3 bases: TGTGCCAGCAGTGACCTAATGACCGGGGAGCTGTTTTTT. This encodes CASSDLMTGELFF. The V gene is TRBV6-4, the J gene TRBJ2-2, with D unresolved. The CDR3 runs 13 residues. Germline loops: CDR1 MRHNA, CDR2 SNTAGT. V was pared by 2 bases and J by 5 bases, with 6 bases between.

This clonotype appeared a few times. The chain is built from TRBV6-1 and TRBJ2-1, with unresolved D. The germline V and J ends were trimmed by 2 bases and 3 bases, with 5 bases remaining between them. This CDR3 comprises 13 residues. Germline assignment: CDR1 MNHNS and CDR2 SASEGT. The CDR3 sequence is CASSERHYNEQFF. In DNA, the CDR3 is TGTGCCAGCAGTGAAAGACACTACAATGAGCAGTTCTTC.

This clonotype was counted at least ten times. The gene calls are TRBV29-1 and TRBJ1-4, with a weak D call TRBD1 (6 bases). Looked up from germline, CDR1 is SQVTM and CDR2 is ANQGSEA. CDR3 length equals 12 residues. The V end was cut by 6 bases, the J end by 5 bases, with 10 bases between. The CDR3 sequence: CSVQGRNEKLFF. The CDR3 bases are TGCAGCGTCCAGGGGAGGAATGAAAAACTGTTTTTT.